This TCR beta chain was recovered during a study of blood T cell repertoires in COVID-19. CDR3 length: 14 residues. CDR1 and CDR2 from the germline V gene are LNHDA and SQIVND (reference sequence). Trimming cost V 5 bases and J 4 bases, with 14 bases left between them. Repertoires were generated with immunoSEQ multiplex PCR, while TCRdb's copy carries only in-frame clones and drops some. Counted here are 150,000 to 190,000 clones, 80% to 90% occurring once; the ten biggest clones make up under 8.5%. This sequence originates from a woman aged 55-69 years with COVID-19, enrolled during active disease. The rearrangement links TRBV19 to TRBJ1-2; D gene uncertain. Sequencing input: peripheral blood. In DNA form, the CDR3 reads TGTGCCAGTAGTCCCTACGGGGAGGGCTATGGCTACACCTTC. Translating gives CASSPYGEGYGYTF.